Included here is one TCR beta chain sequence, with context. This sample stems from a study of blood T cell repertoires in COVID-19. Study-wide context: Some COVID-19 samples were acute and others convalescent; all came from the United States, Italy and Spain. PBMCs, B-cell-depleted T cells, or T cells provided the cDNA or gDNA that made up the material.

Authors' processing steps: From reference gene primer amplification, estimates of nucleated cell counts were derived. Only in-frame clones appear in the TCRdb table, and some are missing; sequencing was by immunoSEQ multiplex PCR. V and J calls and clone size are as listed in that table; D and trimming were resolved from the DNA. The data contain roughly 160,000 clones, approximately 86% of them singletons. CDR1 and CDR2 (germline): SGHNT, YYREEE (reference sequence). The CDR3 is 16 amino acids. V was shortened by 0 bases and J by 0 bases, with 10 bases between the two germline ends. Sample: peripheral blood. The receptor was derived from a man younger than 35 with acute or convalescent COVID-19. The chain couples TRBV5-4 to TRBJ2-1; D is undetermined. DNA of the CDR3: TGTGCCAGCAGCTTGGGTGCCACTGACTCCTACAATGAGCAGTTCTTC. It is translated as CASSLGATDSYNEQFF.